The 27 T cell receptor beta chains given below trace back to one sample, sequenced in a study of blood T cells in healthy people across ages (dated by TCRdb to the mid-2010s). The library was obtained by 5' RACE. Sequencing relied on an Illumina HiSeq 2500. The second PCR ran for about 6 to 12 cycles and used a J-beta primer mix along with a sample-barcoded 5' primer. TCRdb handled the public reads itself, with Q25 trimming in fastp and clone calling in MiXCR, and kept productive beta chains. Rows are unified per CDR3 protein, each entry keeping the most common DNA and genes. The sample table lists 790,000 or so distinct CDR3 sequences, roughly three fifths of them with a count of one. The top ten hold about a quarter of the sample. Specimen: blood. Source of these receptors: a man between 35 and 55 years old in good health.

V usage is TRBV29-1 and J usage is TRBJ2-1; D call uncertain. The closer fit of TRBJ2-7 to the DNA end suggests the J call may be wrong. CDR1 is SQVTM and CDR2 is ANQGSEA in the germline V gene. The CDR3 has 12 residues. The CDR3 sequence: CSGGKSYNEQYF. CDR3 sequence (DNA): TGCAGCGGGGGAAAATCCTACAATGAGCAGTACTTC.

This clonotype turned up a few times. The V and J genes are TRBV11-2 and TRBJ2-3; the D gene is possibly TRBD1 (6 bases). This CDR3 comprises 14 residues. V gave up 9 bases and J gave up 3 bases, with 16 bases separating them. The germline gives CDR1 SGHAT, CDR2 FQNNGV. This CDR3 is CASRTGIGTDTQYF. The DNA for the CDR3 is TGTGCCAGTCGAACAGGGATTGGAACAGATACGCAGTATTTT.

Only one count was recorded for this clonotype. DNA for the CDR3: TGTGCCAGCAGGCTCGGGACTAGATCTATCGATGAGCAGTTCTTC. It encodes CASRLGTRSIDEQFF. The rearrangement uses TRBV27 and TRBJ2-1; the match to TRBD2 covers 8 bases. The CDR3 contains 15 residues. V gave up 6 bases and J gave up 8 bases; unmatched junction bases: 12. CDR1 is MNHEY and CDR2 is SMNVEV in the germline V gene (reference sequence).

This clonotype was counted only a few times. The chain couples TRBV12-3 or TRBV12-4 to TRBJ2-1, with 7 bases fitting TRBD1. This CDR3 spans 16 amino acids. Losses at the gene ends were 5 bases for V and 3 bases for J; bases not matched to a gene: 10. The CDR3 is CASSTSGQRGYNEQFF. The CDR3 DNA is TGTGCCAGCAGTACATCGGGACAGCGCGGCTACAATGAGCAGTTCTTC.

The chain recombines TRBV25-1 with TRBJ1-2; weak D call: TRBD1 (6 bases). Deletions cut 3 bases from V and 5 bases from J, with 13 bases between. Per the germline V gene, CDR1 is MGHDK and CDR2 is SYGVNS. The CDR3 loop spans 14 amino acids. This CDR3 is CASSERGTVYGYTF. The DNA of the CDR3 is TGTGCCAGCAGTGAGAGGGGGACGGTTTATGGCTACACCTTC.

Here the CDR3 reads CASSAEIHEETQYF. CDR3 nucleotide sequence: TGTGCCAGCAGCGCCGAAATACACGAAGAGACCCAGTACTTC. The chain employs TRBV5-4 and TRBJ2-5, with D unclear. Germline V gene sequence: CDR1 SGHNT, CDR2 YYREEE (reference sequence). The CDR3 runs to 14 residues. V gave up 4 bases and J gave up 3 bases, with 13 bases separating them.

J is TRBJ2-3 and V is TRBV5-1, with 14 positions matching TRBD2. Germline V gene lookup returns CDR1 SGHRS and CDR2 YFSETQ. With 4 bases clipped from V and 5 bases from J, the junction kept 9 bases outside the gene matches. The CDR3 is made up of 17 amino acids. DNA for the CDR3: TGCGCCAGCAGCCTGCGAGAGACTAGCGGGGGGGAAGATACGCAGTATTTT. This gives the protein CASSLRETSGGEDTQYF.

This clonotype was recorded a few times. The CDR3 DNA reads as TGCGCCAGCAGCCAAACGTGGAGGGGCTCTAGCACAGATACGCAGTATTTT. Protein product: CASSQTWRGSSTDTQYF. The chain links TRBV4-1 to TRBJ2-3; TRBD2 might be the D (6 bases). This CDR3 spans 17 amino acids. V lost 2 bases and J lost 0, with 15 bases in between. From germline, CDR1 is MGHRA and CDR2 YSYEKL.

The chain carries TRBV19 and TRBJ1-1, with a weak D call TRBD1 (5 bases). The CDR3 is 13 residues long. Trimming removed 6 bases from V and 5 bases from J, with 13 bases in between. Germline lookup yields CDR1 LNHDA and CDR2 SQIVND (reference sequence). Here the CDR3 DNA reads TGTGCCAGTAGGGGACCAACGAATACTGAAGCTTTCTTT. It specifies CASRGPTNTEAFF.

The chain combines TRBV5-1 with TRBJ1-2; a weak D match, TRBD1 (5 bases). The CDR3 is made up of 14 amino acids. Germline V gives CDR1 SGHRS, CDR2 YFSETQ. Between the trimmed V and J ends, which lost 4 bases and 3 bases, there was a span of 13 bases. CDR3 protein: CASSRDSGYYGYTF. The CDR3, as DNA: TGCGCCAGCAGCAGGGACTCCGGCTACTATGGCTACACCTTC.

This clonotype has a count of ten or more. As DNA, the CDR3 is TGTGCCAGCAGCTTAGAAAGGTCTTACGAGCAGTACTTC. Its protein is CASSLERSYEQYF. V gene TRBV7-2 combines with J gene TRBJ2-7; D gene ambiguous. CDR1 is SGHTA and CDR2 is FQGNSA in the germline V gene. The ends were cut back, 1 base at V and 4 bases at J, with 8 bases in the middle. The CDR3 length is 13 residues.

As for this clonotype: The junction and the germline gene differ at one end; a read error may be behind it. The gene calls are TRBV28 and TRBJ2-5; 7 bases line up with TRBD2. Germline V gene sequence: CDR1 MDHEN, CDR2 SYDVKM. This CDR3 spans 14 amino acids. The CDR3 sequence: CASRAGDYQQTQYF. The CDR3 bases are TGTGCCAGCCGTGCTGGGGACTACCAACAGACCCAGTACTTC.

The chain carries TRBV7-3 and TRBJ2-3; D possibly corresponds to TRBD2 (5 bases). Deletions cut 5 bases from V and 11 bases from J, with 11 bases between. The CDR3 spans 11 residues. Germline V gives CDR1 SGHTA, CDR2 FQGTGA. This chain's CDR3 is CASSPGEGQYF. In nucleotides, the CDR3 is TGTGCCAGCAGCCCAGGAGAGGGGCAGTATTTT.

CDR3 protein: CSTIPYQETQYF. The CDR3 coding sequence is TGCAGCACTATCCCTTACCAAGAGACCCAGTACTTC. The rearrangement uses TRBV29-1 and TRBJ2-5; D is undetermined. Germline lookup yields CDR1 SQVTM and CDR2 ANQGSEA. There are 12 residues in the CDR3. Trimming took 8 bases from V and 0 from J, leaving 10 bases between them.

The chain is built from TRBV2 and TRBJ2-1; 7 positions match TRBD2. Looked up from germline, CDR1 is SNHLY and CDR2 is FYNNEI. The J segment lost 8 bases and the V segment lost 8 bases, leaving 6 bases of the junction unmatched. The length of the CDR3 is 12 residues. The CDR3 loop is CASPAGRDEQFF. DNA of the CDR3: TGTGCCAGCCCCGCGGGGAGGGATGAGCAGTTCTTC.

The chain joins TRBV5-1 to TRBJ1-1; TRBD1 aligns across 7 bases. Unmatched junction bases numbered 10, after V lost 3 bases and J lost 5 bases. This CDR3 contains 15 residues. Germline V gene sequence: CDR1 SGHRS, CDR2 YFSETQ. CDR3 bases: TGCGCCAGCAGCTGGGCCTCAGGGGGAAGAACTGAAGCTTTCTTT. It codes for CASSWASGGRTEAFF.

The CDR3 protein is CASSLRMDGDIYGYTF. CDR3 DNA sequence: TGTGCCAGCAGCTTAAGAATGGACGGTGATATTTATGGCTACACCTTC. The chain combines TRBV11-2 with TRBJ1-2; the D is unclear. Trimming left V 2 bases short and J 5 bases short, with 18 bases between. The CDR3 contains 16 residues. The germline gives CDR1 SGHAT, CDR2 FQNNGV. Full variable domain (remainder filled in from reference TRBV11-2 and TRBJ1-2): EAGVAQSPRYKIIEKRQSVAFWCNPISGHATLYWYQQILGQGPKLLIQFQNNGVVDDSQLPKDRFSAERLKGVDSTLKIQPAKLEDSAVYLCASSLRMDGDIYGYTFGSGTRLTVV.

This clonotype was recorded only once. This chain uses TRBV7-2 with TRBJ1-1; D uncertain. The germline gives CDR1 SGHTA, CDR2 FQGNSA. The CDR3 runs 13 residues. Between the trimmed V and J ends, which lost 1 base and 5 bases, there was a span of 8 bases. In DNA form, the CDR3 reads TGTGCCAGCAGCTTAGTCGAGGCGACTGAAGCTTTCTTT. Translating gives CASSLVEATEAFF.

V gene TRBV6-1 combines with J gene TRBJ1-2; tentative D call: TRBD1 (5 bases). Germline-derived CDR1 and CDR2 are MNHNS and SASEGT. V was shortened by 7 bases and J by 2 bases, with 11 bases between the two germline ends. This CDR3 spans 13 amino acids. CDR3 bases: TGTGCCAGCACTGACAGTGCGAACTATGGCTACACCTTC. Protein product: CASTDSANYGYTF.

This clonotype was found a few times. The V gene is TRBV12-3 or TRBV12-4, the J gene TRBJ2-4; 7 bases fit TRBD2. The CDR3 runs 13 residues. V lost 7 bases, J lost 5 bases, and 5 bases stayed unmatched. CDR3 sequence: CASTGGGENIQYF. DNA of the CDR3: TGTGCCAGCACTGGGGGAGGGGAAAACATTCAGTACTTC.

V gene TRBV4-1 combines with J gene TRBJ1-2, with 9 positions matching TRBD1. The germline V gene has CDR1 MGHRA and CDR2 YSYEKL. CDR3 size: 14 residues. The trim removed 1 base at V and 4 bases at J, leaving 1 base unmatched. The CDR3 nucleotides read TGCGCCAGCAGCCAAGGACAGGGGGTCTATGGCTACACCTTC. It is translated as CASSQGQGVYGYTF.

Ten or more counts support this clonotype. The chain has TRBV7-3 and TRBJ1-3, with D possibly TRBD1 on 6 matching bases. This CDR3 comprises 15 residues. V lost 2 bases to trimming and J lost 4 bases, with 12 bases between them. Per germline, CDR1 SGHTA and CDR2 FQGTGA. CDR3 sequence reads: CASSLFGGLGNTIYF. CDR3 coding DNA: TGTGCCAGCAGCTTATTCGGGGGGCTCGGAAACACCATATATTTT.

The chain carries TRBV6-5 and TRBJ2-4, with 11 bases that match TRBD2. CDR3 length: 19 amino acids. Germline CDR1 MNHEY, CDR2 SVGAGI. V shed 0 bases and J 2 bases; nucleotides not matched to a gene: 9. In DNA, the CDR3 is TGTGCCAGCAGTTACTCGGGAGGCGGGACTAGCGGACCCAAAAACATTCAGTACTTC. This codes for CASSYSGGGTSGPKNIQYF.

V usage is TRBV20-1 and J usage is TRBJ2-2, with 8 bases identical to TRBD1. The CDR3 is 16 residues long. Unmatched junction bases numbered 4, after V lost 1 base and J lost 0 bases. CDR1 and CDR2 from the germline V gene are DFQATT and SNEGSKA (reference sequence). The CDR3 DNA is TGCAGTGCTAGAGCGGGGACAGGCCCGAACACCGGGGAGCTGTTTTTT. Amino acids: CSARAGTGPNTGELFF.

The rearrangement joins TRBV20-1 to TRBJ1-6; D call uncertain. Germline CDR1 and CDR2: DFQATT and SNEGSKA (reference sequence). The CDR3 is 14 amino acids. Between the trimmed V and J ends, which lost 0 bases and 4 bases, there was a span of 7 bases. The CDR3 spells CSARDGDYNSPLHF. CDR3 nucleotide sequence: TGCAGTGCTAGAGACGGGGATTATAATTCACCCCTCCACTTT.

The V call is TRBV7-9, the J call TRBJ2-5; no clear D. The J call may be wrong; the DNA end is better matched by TRBJ2-7. Per germline, CDR1 SEHNR and CDR2 FQNEAQ (reference sequence). This CDR3 comprises 15 residues. The CDR3, as DNA: TGTGCCAGCAGCTTAAATCTCGGCAGATCCTACGAGCAGTACTTC. Translating it yields CASSLNLGRSYEQYF.

The genes are TRBV15 and TRBJ2-7; 8 bases align to TRBD1. Germline loops: CDR1 LNHNV, CDR2 YYDKDF (reference sequence). V lost 0 bases to trimming and J lost 5 bases; unmatched junction nucleotides: 9. The CDR3 covers 16 residues. The CDR3: CATSRDGRTGTNEQYF. The DNA of the CDR3 is TGTGCCACCAGCAGAGACGGTCGGACAGGGACCAACGAGCAGTACTTC.